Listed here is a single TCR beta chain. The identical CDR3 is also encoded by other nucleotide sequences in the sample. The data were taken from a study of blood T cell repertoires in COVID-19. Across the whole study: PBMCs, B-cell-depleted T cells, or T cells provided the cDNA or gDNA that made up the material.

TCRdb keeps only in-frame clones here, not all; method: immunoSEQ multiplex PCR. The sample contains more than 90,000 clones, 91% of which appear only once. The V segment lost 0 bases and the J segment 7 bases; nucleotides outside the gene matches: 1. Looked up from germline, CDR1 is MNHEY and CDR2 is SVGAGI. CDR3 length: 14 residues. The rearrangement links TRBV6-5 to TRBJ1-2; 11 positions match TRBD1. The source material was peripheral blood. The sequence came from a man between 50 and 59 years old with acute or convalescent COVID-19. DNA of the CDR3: TGTGCCAGCAGTTACTCTGGACAGGGGGCTGGCTACACCTTC. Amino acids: CASSYSGQGAGYTF.